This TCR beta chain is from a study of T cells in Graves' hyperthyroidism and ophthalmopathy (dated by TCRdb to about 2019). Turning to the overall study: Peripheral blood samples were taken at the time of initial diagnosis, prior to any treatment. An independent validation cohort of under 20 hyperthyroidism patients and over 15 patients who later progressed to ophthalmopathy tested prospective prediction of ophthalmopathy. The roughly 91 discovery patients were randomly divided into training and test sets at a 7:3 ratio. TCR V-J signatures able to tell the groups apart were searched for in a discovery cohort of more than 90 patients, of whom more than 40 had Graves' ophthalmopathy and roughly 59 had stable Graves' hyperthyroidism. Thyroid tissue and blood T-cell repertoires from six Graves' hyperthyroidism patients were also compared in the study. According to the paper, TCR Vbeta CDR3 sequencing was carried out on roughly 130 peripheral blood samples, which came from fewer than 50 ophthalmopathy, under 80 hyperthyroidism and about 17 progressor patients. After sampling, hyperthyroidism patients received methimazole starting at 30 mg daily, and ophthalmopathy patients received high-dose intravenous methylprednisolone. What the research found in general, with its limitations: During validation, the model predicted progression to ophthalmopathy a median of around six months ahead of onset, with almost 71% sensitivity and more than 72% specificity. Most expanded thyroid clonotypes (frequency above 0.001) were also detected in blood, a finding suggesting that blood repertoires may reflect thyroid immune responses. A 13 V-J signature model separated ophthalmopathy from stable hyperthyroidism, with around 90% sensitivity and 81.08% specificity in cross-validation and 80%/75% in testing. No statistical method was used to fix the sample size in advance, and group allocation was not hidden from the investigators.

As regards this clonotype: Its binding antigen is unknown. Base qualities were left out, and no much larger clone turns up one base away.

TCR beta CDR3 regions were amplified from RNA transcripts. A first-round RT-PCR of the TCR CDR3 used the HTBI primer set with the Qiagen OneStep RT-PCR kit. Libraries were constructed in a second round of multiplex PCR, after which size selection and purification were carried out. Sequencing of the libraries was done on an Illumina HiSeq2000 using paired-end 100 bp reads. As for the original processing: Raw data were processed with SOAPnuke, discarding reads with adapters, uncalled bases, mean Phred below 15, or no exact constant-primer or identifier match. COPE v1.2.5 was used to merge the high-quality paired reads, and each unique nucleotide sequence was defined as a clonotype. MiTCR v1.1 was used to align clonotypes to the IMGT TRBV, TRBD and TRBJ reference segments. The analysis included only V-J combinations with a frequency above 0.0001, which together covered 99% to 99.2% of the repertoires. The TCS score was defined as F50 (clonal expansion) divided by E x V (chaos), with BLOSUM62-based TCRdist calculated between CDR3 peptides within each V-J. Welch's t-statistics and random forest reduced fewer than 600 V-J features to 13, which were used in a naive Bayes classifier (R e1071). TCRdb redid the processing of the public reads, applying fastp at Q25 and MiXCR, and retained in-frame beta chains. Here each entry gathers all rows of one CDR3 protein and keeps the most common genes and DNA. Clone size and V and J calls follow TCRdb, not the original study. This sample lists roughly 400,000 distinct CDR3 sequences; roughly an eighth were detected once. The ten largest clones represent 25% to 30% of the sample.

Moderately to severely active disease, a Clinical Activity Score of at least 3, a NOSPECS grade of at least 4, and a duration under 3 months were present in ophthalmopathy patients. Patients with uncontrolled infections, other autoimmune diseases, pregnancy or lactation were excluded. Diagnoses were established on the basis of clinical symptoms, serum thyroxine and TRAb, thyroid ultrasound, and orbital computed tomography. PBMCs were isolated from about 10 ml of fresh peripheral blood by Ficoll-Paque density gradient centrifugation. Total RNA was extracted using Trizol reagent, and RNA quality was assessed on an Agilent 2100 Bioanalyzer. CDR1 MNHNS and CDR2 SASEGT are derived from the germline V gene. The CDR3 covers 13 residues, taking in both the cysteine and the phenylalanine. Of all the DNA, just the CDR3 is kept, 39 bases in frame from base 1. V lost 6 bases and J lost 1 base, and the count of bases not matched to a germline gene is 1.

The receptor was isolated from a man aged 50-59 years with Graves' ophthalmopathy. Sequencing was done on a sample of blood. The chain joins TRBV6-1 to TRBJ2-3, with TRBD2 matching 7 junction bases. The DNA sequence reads TGTGCCAGCAGACGGGAGGGCACAGATACGCAGTATTTT. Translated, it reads CASRREGTDTQYF.